The table lists the clone carrying this T cell receptor beta chain with a few counts. This CDR3 is 14 amino acids long. With 4 bases removed from V and 5 bases from J, the gap between germline ends came to 14 bases. Germline V gene data show CDR1 as SGHTA and CDR2 as FQGNSA. The data originate from a study of CD8+ T cells in alopecia areata. Study-level background: Administration of oral tofacitinib to treated patients was at 5 to 10 mg twice daily. Tofacitinib was given for 6 to 18 months, then stopped for 6 months.

In each case, RNA was isolated and then reverse transcribed into cDNA as the sequencing template. Assay used: immunoSEQ multiplex PCR; TCRdb lists only in-frame clones, some missing. Of 90,000 to 150,000 clones detected, less than 45% appear once; the ten largest clones hold approximately 2.8%. This chain joins TRBV7-2 and TRBJ2-5; a possible D gene is TRBD1 (8 bases). This TCR came from a human donor with alopecia areata. Sequenced: CD4+ T cells sorted from blood. The CDR3 coding sequence is TGTGCCAGCAGCTATGGACAGGGAGGGGAGACCCAGTACTTC. Translated, it gives CASSYGQGGETQYF.